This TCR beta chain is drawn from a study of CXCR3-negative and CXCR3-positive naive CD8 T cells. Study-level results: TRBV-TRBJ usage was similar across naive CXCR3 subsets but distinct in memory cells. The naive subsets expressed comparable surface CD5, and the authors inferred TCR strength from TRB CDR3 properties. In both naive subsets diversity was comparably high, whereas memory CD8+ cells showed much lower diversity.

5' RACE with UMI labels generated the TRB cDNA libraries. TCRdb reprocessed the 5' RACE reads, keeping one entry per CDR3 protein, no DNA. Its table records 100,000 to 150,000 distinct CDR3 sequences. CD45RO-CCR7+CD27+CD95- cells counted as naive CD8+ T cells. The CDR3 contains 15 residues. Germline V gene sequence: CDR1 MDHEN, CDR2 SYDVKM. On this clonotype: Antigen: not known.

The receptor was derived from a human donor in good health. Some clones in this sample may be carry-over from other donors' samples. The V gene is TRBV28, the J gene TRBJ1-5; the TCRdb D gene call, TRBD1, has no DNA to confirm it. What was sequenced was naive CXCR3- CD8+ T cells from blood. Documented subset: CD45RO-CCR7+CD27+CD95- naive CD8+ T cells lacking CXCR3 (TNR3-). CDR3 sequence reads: CASSFPLEGRQPQHF.